This T cell receptor (beta chain) was found in a study of vaccination effects on CD4 cells after COVID-19. Overall study context: Samples that were drawn after vaccination came a median of 72 days after the second dose.

As concerns this clone: The antigen remains unidentified.

Assay: immunoSEQ multiplex PCR; the TCRdb copy retains only in-frame clones and omits some. The sample contains 64,000 or so clones, 75% to 85% of which appear only once. Using viral peptide pools, the ViraFEST assay grew out antigen-specific CD4+ T cells prior to sequencing. At the end of 9 to 11 days of culture, CD4+ T cells were isolated. Each participant was given two doses of one vaccine (BNT162b2 or mRNA-1273). Vaccine recipients lacked prior SARS-CoV-2 infection and had negative nucleocapsid antibodies. On both days 3 and 7, half of the culture medium was replaced with IL-2 medium. Study results and caveats: Convalescent patients were scarce, and early post-infection timepoints were absent.

The ends lost 6 bases at V and 5 bases at J; junction bases unmatched: 9. The CDR3 consists of 17 residues. CDR1 MDHEN and CDR2 SYDVKM come from the germline V gene. The J gene is TRBJ2-2, the V gene TRBV28; 13 bases map to TRBD2. The source was CD4+ T cells from PBMCs cultured with HCoV-OC43 spike peptides, collected after COVID-19 vaccination. Subset noted: HCoV-OC43 spike overlapping peptide pool stimulation. The source is a human donor who received a COVID-19 vaccine. In DNA form, the CDR3 reads TGTGCCAGCAGAACAACTAGCGGGGGGGCTCGGACCGGGGAGCTGTTTTTT. It specifies CASRTTSGGARTGELFF.